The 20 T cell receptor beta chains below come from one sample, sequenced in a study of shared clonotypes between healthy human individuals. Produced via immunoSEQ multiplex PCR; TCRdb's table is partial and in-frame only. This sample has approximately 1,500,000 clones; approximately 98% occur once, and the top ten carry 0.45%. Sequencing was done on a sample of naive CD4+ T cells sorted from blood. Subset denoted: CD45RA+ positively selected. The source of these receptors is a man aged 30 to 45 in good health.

For the CDR3, the DNA is TGCGCCAGCAGCGCTAGCGGGAGTAGGTCCTACAATGAGCAGTTCTTC. Its protein product is CASSASGSRSYNEQFF. The chain combines TRBV5-1 with TRBJ2-1; 10 bases match TRBD2. The ends lost 4 bases at V and 1 base at J; junction bases unmatched: 5. The length of the CDR3 is 16 residues. The germline V gene has CDR1 SGHRS and CDR2 YFSETQ.

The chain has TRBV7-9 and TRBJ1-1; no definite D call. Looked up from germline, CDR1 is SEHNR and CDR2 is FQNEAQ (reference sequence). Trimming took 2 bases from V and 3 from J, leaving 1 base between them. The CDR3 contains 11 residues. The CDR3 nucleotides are TGTGCCAGCAGCTTATACACTGAAGCTTTCTTT. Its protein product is CASSLYTEAFF. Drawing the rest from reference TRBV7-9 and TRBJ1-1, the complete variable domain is DTGVSQNPRHKITKRGQNVTFRCDPISEHNRLYWYRQTLGQGPEFLTYFQNEAQLEKSRLLSDRFSAERPKGSFSTLEIQRTEQGDSAMYLCASSLYTEAFFGQGTRLTVV.

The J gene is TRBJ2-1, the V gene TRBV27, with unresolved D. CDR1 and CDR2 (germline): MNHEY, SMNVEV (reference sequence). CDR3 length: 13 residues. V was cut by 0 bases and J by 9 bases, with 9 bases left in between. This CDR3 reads CASSLSKGGEQFF. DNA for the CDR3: TGTGCCAGCAGTTTATCGAAGGGCGGTGAGCAGTTCTTC.

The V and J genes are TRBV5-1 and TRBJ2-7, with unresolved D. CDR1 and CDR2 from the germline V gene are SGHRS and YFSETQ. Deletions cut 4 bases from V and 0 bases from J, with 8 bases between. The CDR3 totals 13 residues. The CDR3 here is CASSPPGSYEQYF. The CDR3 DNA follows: TGCGCCAGCAGCCCCCCCGGCTCCTACGAGCAGTACTTC.

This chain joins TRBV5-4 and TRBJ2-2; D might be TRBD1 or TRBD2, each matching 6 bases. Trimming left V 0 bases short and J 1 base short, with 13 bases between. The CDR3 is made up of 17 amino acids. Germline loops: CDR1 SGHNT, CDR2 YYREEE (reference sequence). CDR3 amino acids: CASSLVLGGLNTGELFF. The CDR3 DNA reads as TGTGCCAGCAGCTTGGTTCTTGGGGGGCTGAACACCGGGGAGCTGTTTTTT.

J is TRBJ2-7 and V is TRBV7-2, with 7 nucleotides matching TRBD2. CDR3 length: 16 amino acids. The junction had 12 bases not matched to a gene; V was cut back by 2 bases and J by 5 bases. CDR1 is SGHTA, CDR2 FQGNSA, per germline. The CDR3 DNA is TGTGCCAGCAGCTTACTCCAAATACTAGCGCCCCACGAGCAGTACTTC. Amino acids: CASSLLQILAPHEQYF.

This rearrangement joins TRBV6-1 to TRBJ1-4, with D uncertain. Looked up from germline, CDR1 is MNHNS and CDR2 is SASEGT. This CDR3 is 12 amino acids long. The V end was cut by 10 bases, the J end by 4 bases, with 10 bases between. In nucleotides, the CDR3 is TGTGCCACCCAAAGCCATAATGAAAAACTGTTTTTT. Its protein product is CATQSHNEKLFF.

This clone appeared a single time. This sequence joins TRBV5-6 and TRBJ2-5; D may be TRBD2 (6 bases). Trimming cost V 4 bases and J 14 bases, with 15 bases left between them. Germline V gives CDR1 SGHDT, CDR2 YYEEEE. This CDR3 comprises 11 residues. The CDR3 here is CASSRLGARYF. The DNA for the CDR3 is TGTGCCAGCAGCCGACTAGGGGCTAGATACTTC.

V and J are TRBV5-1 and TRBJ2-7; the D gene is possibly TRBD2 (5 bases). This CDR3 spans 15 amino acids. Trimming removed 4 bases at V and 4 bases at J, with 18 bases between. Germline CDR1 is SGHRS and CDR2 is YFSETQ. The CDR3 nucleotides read TGCGCCAGCAGCCTTACCGGGTCCCGGGATTACGAGCAGTACTTC. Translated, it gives CASSLTGSRDYEQYF.

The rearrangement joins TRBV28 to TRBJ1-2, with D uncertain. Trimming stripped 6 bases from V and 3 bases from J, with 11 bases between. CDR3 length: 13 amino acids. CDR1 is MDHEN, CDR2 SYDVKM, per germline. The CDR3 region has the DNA TGTGCCAGCAGATGGGGTTTCGACTATGGCTACACCTTC. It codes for CASRWGFDYGYTF.

CDR3 residues: CASSYFPGGMGETQYF. In DNA, the CDR3 is TGTGCCAGCAGTTACTTCCCAGGGGGCATGGGAGAGACCCAGTACTTC. V gene TRBV6-6 combines with J gene TRBJ2-5; TRBD1 aligns across 8 bases. Germline V gives CDR1 MNHNY, CDR2 SVGAGI (reference sequence). The CDR3 length is 16 residues. The ends lost 1 base at V and 4 bases at J; junction bases unmatched: 8.

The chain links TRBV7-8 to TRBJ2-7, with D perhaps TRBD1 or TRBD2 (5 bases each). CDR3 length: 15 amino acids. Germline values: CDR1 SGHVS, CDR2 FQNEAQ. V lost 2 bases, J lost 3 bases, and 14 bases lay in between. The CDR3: CASSLHRDGHYEQYF. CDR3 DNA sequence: TGTGCCAGCAGCTTACACCGGGACGGGCACTACGAGCAGTACTTC.

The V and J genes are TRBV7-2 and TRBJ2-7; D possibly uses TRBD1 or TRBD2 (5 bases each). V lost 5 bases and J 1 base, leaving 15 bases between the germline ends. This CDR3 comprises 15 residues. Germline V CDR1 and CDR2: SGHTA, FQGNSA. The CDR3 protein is CASSTGLPGSYEQYF. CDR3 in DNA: TGTGCCAGCAGCACAGGACTTCCTGGTTCCTACGAGCAGTACTTC.

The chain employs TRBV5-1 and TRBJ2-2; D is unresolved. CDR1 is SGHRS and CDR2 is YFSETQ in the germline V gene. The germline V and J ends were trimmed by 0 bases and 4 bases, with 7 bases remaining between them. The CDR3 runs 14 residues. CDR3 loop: CASSLDYSTGELFF. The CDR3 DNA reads TGCGCCAGCAGCTTGGACTATTCCACCGGGGAGCTGTTTTTT.

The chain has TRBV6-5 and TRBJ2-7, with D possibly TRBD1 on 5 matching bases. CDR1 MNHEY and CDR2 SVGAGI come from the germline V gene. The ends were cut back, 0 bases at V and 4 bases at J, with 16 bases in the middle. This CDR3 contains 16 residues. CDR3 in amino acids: CASSYSIAQGWYEQYF. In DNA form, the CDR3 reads TGTGCCAGCAGTTACTCGATTGCGCAGGGCTGGTACGAGCAGTACTTC.

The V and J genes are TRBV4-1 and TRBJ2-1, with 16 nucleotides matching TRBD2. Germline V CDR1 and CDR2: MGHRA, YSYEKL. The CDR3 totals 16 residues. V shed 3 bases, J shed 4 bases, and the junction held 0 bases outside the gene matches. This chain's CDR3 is CASSQGLAGGYNEQFF. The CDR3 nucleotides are TGCGCCAGCAGCCAGGGACTAGCGGGAGGGTACAATGAGCAGTTCTTC.

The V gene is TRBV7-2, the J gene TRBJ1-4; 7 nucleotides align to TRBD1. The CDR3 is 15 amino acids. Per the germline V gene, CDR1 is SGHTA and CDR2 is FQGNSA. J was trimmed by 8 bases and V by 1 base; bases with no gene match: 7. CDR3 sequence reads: CASSLGTGEGEKLFF. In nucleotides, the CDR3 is TGTGCCAGCAGCTTAGGTACAGGGGAGGGCGAAAAACTGTTTTTT.

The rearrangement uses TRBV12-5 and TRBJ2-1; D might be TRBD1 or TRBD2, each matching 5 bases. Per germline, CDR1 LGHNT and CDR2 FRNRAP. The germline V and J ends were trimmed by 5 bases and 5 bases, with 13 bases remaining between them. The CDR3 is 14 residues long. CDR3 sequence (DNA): TGTGCTAGTGGTGAGGGGAGCACGGACAATGAGCAGTTCTTC. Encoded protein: CASGEGSTDNEQFF.

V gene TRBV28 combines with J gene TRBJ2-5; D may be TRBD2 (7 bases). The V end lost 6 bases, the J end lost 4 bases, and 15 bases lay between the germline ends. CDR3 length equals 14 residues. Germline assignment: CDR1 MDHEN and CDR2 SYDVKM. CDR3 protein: CASRGGAEGETQYF. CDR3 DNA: TGTGCCAGCAGAGGGGGGGCGGAGGGAGAGACCCAGTACTTC.

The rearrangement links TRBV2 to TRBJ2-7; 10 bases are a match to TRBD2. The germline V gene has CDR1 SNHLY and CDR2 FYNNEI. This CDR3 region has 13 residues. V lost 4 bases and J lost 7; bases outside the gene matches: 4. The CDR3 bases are TGTGCCAGCAGTGGACTAGCGGGTGGGGAGCAGTACTTC. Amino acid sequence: CASSGLAGGEQYF.